The rows below give T cell receptor beta chains drawn from one sample of a study of CD8 T cells in ankylosing spondylitis. MiXCR was run by TCRdb on the 5' RACE reads, yielding one entry per CDR3 protein. This sample yields a few hundred thousand distinct CDR3 sequences, of which roughly 20% are seen a single time; over 10% belongs to the top ten. Sample: blood, either unsorted or a sorted T cell fraction (not recorded which). The receptors derive from a male donor with ankylosing spondylitis or in good health (not recorded which). Both conserved end residues are part of each CDR3. D genes are given only for firm matches. Size tells how often a clone was seen (once, few, many) or the class of an expanded clone, and some rows leave it out.

CDR3 DNA: TGTGCCAGCAGCGCCCGAGTGGGGAACACTGAAGCTTTCTTT
CDR3 protein: CASSARVGNTEAFF
clone size: NA
V gene: TRBV9
D gene: NA
J gene: TRBJ1-1

CDR3 DNA: TGTGCCAGCAGTGAAGACGACTCCTACGAGCAGTACTTC
CDR3 protein: CASSEDDSYEQYF
clone size: NA
V gene: TRBV2
D gene: NA
J gene: TRBJ2-7

CDR3 DNA: TGCGCCAGCAGCTGGTCGGCAGGGGTCAATGAGCAGTTCTTC
CDR3 protein: CASSWSAGVNEQFF
clone size: few
V gene: TRBV5-1
D gene: NA
J gene: TRBJ2-1

CDR3 DNA: TGCAGTGCTAGAGACCCGACTAGCGGGTTGCGCTCCTACGAGCAGTACTTC
CDR3 protein: CSARDPTSGLRSYEQYF
clone size: NA
V gene: TRBV20-1
D gene: TRBD2
J gene: TRBJ2-7

CDR3 DNA: TGCGCCAGCAGCCCCGCAAATTCACCCCTCCACTTT
CDR3 protein: CASSPANSPLHF
clone size: few
V gene: TRBV4-1
D gene: NA
J gene: TRBJ1-6

CDR3 DNA: TGTGCCAGCAGCTTGGCCCGACTGGACGAGCAGTACTTC
CDR3 protein: CASSLARLDEQYF
clone size: NA
V gene: TRBV5-6
D gene: NA
J gene: TRBJ2-7

CDR3 DNA: TGTGCCAGCAGCGTACGTGAGTACTTC
CDR3 protein: CASSVREYF
clone size: few
V gene: TRBV12-3/TRBV12-4
D gene: NA
J gene: TRBJ2-7

CDR3 DNA: TGCGCCAGCAGCCAAGATGCCGGACAGGGTTCCTACGAGCAGTACTTC
CDR3 protein: CASSQDAGQGSYEQYF
clone size: NA
V gene: TRBV4-1
D gene: TRBD1
J gene: TRBJ2-7

CDR3 DNA: TGTGCCAGCAGCGTCGGGACAGGGGACGCCTACGAGCAGTACTTC
CDR3 protein: CASSVGTGDAYEQYF
clone size: once
V gene: TRBV9
D gene: TRBD1
J gene: TRBJ2-7

CDR3 DNA: TGTGCCAGTAGCTTCCGACAGCTCACCGGGGAGCTGTTTTTT
CDR3 protein: CASSFRQLTGELFF
clone size: NA
V gene: TRBV19
D gene: NA
J gene: TRBJ2-2

CDR3 DNA: TGTGCCAGCACCTTTTATTCGACATTAGCAGATACGCAGTATTTT
CDR3 protein: CASTFYSTLADTQYF
clone size: few
V gene: TRBV5-8
D gene: NA
J gene: TRBJ2-3

CDR3 DNA: TGTGCCAGCAGCTTCGTGGGAGGGGGCCAAGAGACCCAGTACTTC
CDR3 protein: CASSFVGGGQETQYF
clone size: few
V gene: TRBV7-2
D gene: NA
J gene: TRBJ2-5

CDR3 DNA: TGCGCCAGCAGCCAAGAGGCGAAGGTCTTCTCTGGAAACACCATATATTTT
CDR3 protein: CASSQEAKVFSGNTIYF
clone size: NA
V gene: TRBV4-1
D gene: NA
J gene: TRBJ1-3

CDR3 DNA: TGCAGTGCTAGAGACCTTGTGACTAGCGGGGCCACCTACGAGCAGTACTTC
CDR3 protein: CSARDLVTSGATYEQYF
clone size: few
V gene: TRBV20-1
D gene: TRBD2
J gene: TRBJ2-7

CDR3 DNA: TGTGCCAGCAGTACCAGCGATGAGCAGTTCTTC
CDR3 protein: CASSTSDEQFF
clone size: NA
V gene: TRBV6-2/TRBV6-3
D gene: NA
J gene: TRBJ2-1

CDR3 DNA: TGTGCCAGCAGGCAGGGACAGAACTACAATGAGCAGTTCTTC
CDR3 protein: CASRQGQNYNEQFF
clone size: NA
V gene: TRBV12-3/TRBV12-4
D gene: TRBD1
J gene: TRBJ2-1

CDR3 DNA: TGTGCCAGCAGTGAAGGGACAGGCTCGGATACGCAGTATTTT
CDR3 protein: CASSEGTGSDTQYF
clone size: NA
V gene: TRBV2
D gene: TRBD1
J gene: TRBJ2-3

CDR3 DNA: TGTGCCAGCAGCTACACCGGAGATCAAGAGACCCAGTACTTC
CDR3 protein: CASSYTGDQETQYF
clone size: few
V gene: TRBV28
D gene: NA
J gene: TRBJ2-5

CDR3 DNA: TGTGCCAGCAGTGATTTCAGTCATGGGGCCGAGCAGTACTTC
CDR3 protein: CASSDFSHGAEQYF
clone size: NA
V gene: TRBV6-1
D gene: NA
J gene: TRBJ2-7

CDR3 DNA: TGTGCCACCAGCAGAGAAACAGGGGCCCCCACAGATACGCAGTATTTT
CDR3 protein: CATSRETGAPTDTQYF
clone size: many
V gene: TRBV15
D gene: TRBD1
J gene: TRBJ2-3

CDR3 DNA: TGTGCCAGCAGCCCCGAGGGGGTCGGTGAGCAGTTCTTC
CDR3 protein: CASSPEGVGEQFF
clone size: few
V gene: TRBV9
D gene: NA
J gene: TRBJ2-1

CDR3 DNA: TGCGCCAGCAGCCCGATAGAAGGCGGGGAGCTGTTTTTT
CDR3 protein: CASSPIEGGELFF
clone size: once
V gene: TRBV5-1
D gene: NA
J gene: TRBJ2-2

CDR3 DNA: TGTGCCAGCAGCCCGACAGGGTTCAATCAGCCCCAGCATTTT
CDR3 protein: CASSPTGFNQPQHF
clone size: few
V gene: TRBV12-3/TRBV12-4
D gene: TRBD1
J gene: TRBJ1-5

CDR3 DNA: TGTGCCATCAGAGGCGCAGGGACAGGGATGAACGAGCAGTACTTC
CDR3 protein: CAIRGAGTGMNEQYF
clone size: NA
V gene: TRBV10-3
D gene: TRBD1
J gene: TRBJ2-7

CDR3 DNA: TGCGCCAGCAGTGACGTCCCCACCAGGGATCCCTATGGCTACACCTTC
CDR3 protein: CASSDVPTRDPYGYTF
clone size: few
V gene: TRBV10-2
D gene: NA
J gene: TRBJ1-2

CDR3 DNA: TGCAGTGCTACATACAGGGGAACCCAGTACTTC
CDR3 protein: CSATYRGTQYF
clone size: few
V gene: TRBV20-1
D gene: TRBD1
J gene: TRBJ2-5

CDR3 DNA: TGTGCCAGTAGTCTAAGACAGAACCGTCGAGGGTCCTATAATTCACCCCTCCACTTT
CDR3 protein: CASSLRQNRRGSYNSPLHF
clone size: once
V gene: TRBV19
D gene: NA
J gene: TRBJ1-6

CDR3 DNA: TGTGCCAGCAGCCATTCCTTAATTTCCTACGAGCAGTACTTC
CDR3 protein: CASSHSLISYEQYF
clone size: NA
V gene: TRBV11-2
D gene: NA
J gene: TRBJ2-7

CDR3 DNA: TGTGCCAGCAGCCGAGGACAGGGCCACACCGGGGAGCTGTTTTTT
CDR3 protein: CASSRGQGHTGELFF
clone size: NA
V gene: TRBV7-2
D gene: TRBD1
J gene: TRBJ2-2